The clone carrying this T cell receptor (beta chain) turned up a few times. What it binds is not known. Investigators prepared the TCR beta libraries by applying iRepertoire HTBI primers and Arm-PCR of CDR3 regions. Each CDR3 protein gets one entry after TCRdb re-called the multiplex PCR reads with MiXCR. The sample lists about 660,000 distinct CDR3 sequences, around 32% seen once, with 35% to 55% in the top ten. The source of the sample is a study of regulatory T cells in long-lasting Graves disease. General observations from the study: Persistent cases favored TRBV28, TRBJ1-2 and TRBJ2-5.

Described time point: persistent/refractory GD, antithyroid drugs over 5 years with positive TRAb. Isolated PBMC RNA provided the starting material for the TCR library. Those enrolled as patients came out of an endocrinology department in Xi'an, China. The CDR3 sequence is 15 residues long. CDR1 is MNHEY and CDR2 is SMNVEV in the germline V gene (reference sequence). Trimming stripped 3 bases from V and 0 bases from J, with 10 bases between. The material was peripheral blood mononuclear cells (PBMCs), obtained when the disease was refractory, from a patient treated with antithyroid drugs. This clonotype originated in a female donor with Graves disease. The chain joins TRBV27 to TRBJ2-3; D might be TRBD2 (6 bases). The CDR3 loop reads CASSFSGDSTDTQYF. CDR3 DNA: TGTGCCAGCAGTTTCTCGGGGGATAGCACAGATACGCAGTATTTT.